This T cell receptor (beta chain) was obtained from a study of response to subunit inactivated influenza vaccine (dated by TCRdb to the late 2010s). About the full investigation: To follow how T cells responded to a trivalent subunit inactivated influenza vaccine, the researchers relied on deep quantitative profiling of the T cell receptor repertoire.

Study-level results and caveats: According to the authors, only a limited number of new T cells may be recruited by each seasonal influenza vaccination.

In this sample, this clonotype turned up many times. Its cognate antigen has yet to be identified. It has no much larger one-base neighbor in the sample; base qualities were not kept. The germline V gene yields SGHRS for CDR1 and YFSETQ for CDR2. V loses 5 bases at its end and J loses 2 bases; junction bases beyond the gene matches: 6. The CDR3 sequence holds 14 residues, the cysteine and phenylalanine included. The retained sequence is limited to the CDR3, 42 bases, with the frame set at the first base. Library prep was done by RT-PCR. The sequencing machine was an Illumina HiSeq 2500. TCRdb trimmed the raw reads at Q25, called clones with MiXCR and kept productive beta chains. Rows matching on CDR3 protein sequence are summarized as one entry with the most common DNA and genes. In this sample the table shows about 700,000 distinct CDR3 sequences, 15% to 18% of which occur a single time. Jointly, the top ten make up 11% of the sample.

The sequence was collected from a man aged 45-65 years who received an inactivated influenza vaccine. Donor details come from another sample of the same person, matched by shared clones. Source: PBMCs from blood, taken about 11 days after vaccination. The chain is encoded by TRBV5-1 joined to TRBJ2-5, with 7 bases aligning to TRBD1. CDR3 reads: CASSRGQVQETQYF. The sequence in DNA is TGCGCCAGCAGTCGTGGACAGGTTCAAGAGACCCAGTACTTC.